The 16 T cell receptor beta chains listed next were all sequenced from one sample in a study of blood T cells in healthy people across ages. The second PCR ran roughly 6 to 11 cycles with a sample-barcoded 5' primer and J-beta primers. In TCRdb, the 5' RACE reads were re-called with MiXCR into one record per CDR3 protein. The sample has 800,000 or so distinct CDR3 sequences, 20% to 30% seen once. This sample was shared with a second study, whose subject was T cells of mothers and their children.

Sequenced sample: blood. The source of these receptors is a boy aged 5-17 years in good health.

The gene calls are TRBV7-9 and TRBJ2-7; no definite D call. The length of the CDR3 is 13 residues. CDR1 is SEHNR, CDR2 FQNEAQ, per germline (reference sequence). V lost 0 bases, J lost 6 bases, and 9 bases lay in between. CDR3 region: CASSLAYHPEQYF. The CDR3 DNA sequence: TGTGCCAGCAGCTTAGCGTATCATCCCGAGCAGTACTTC.

V and J are TRBV29-1 and TRBJ2-5, with D possibly matching TRBD1 (6 bases). TRBJ2-7 explains the end of the DNA better; the J call may be wrong. This CDR3 region has 13 residues. The germline CDR1 and CDR2 sequences are SQVTM and ANQGSEA. CDR3 residues: CSVARQGTGEQYF. As DNA, the CDR3 is TGCAGCGTTGCAAGGCAGGGGACGGGCGAGCAGTACTTC.

The rearrangement uses TRBV20-1 and TRBJ2-5; D might be TRBD2 (7 bases). The CDR3 sequence is 17 residues long. The V end lost 0 bases, the J end lost 3 bases, and 20 bases lay between the germline ends. Germline CDR1 and CDR2: DFQATT and SNEGSKA (reference sequence). CDR3 protein: CSARDLGATGGKETQYF. The CDR3, as DNA: TGCAGTGCTAGAGATTTGGGGGCTACCGGGGGGAAAGAGACCCAGTACTTC.

The chain joins TRBV15 to TRBJ2-3, with D unresolved. V gave up 1 base and J gave up 6 bases, with 8 bases separating them. The CDR3 sequence is 13 residues long. Germline V lookup: CDR1 LNHNV, CDR2 YYDKDF (reference sequence). The CDR3 sequence is CATSRVVADTQYF. The CDR3 DNA reads TGTGCCACCAGCAGAGTTGTGGCGGATACGCAGTATTTT.

A few counts support this clonotype. The junction differs from germline at one of its ends, possibly a read error. V is TRBV7-7 and J is TRBJ2-1; D not certain. The CDR3 has 15 residues. Germline CDR1 reads SSHAT; CDR2 reads FNYEAQ (reference sequence). The CDR3 DNA is TGTGCTAGCAGTTCACAAATGAACTCCTACAATGAGCAGTTCTTC. It translates to CASSSQMNSYNEQFF.

V is TRBV20-1 and J is TRBJ2-5, with TRBD2 matching over 9 bases. There are 14 residues in the CDR3. V gave up 3 bases and J gave up 6 bases; unmatched junction bases: 8. CDR1 is DFQATT and CDR2 is SNEGSKA in the germline V gene (reference sequence). CDR3 residues: CSASVAGDLKTQYF. The CDR3 DNA reads TGCAGTGCTAGTGTAGCGGGAGACTTAAAGACCCAGTACTTC.

V and J are TRBV5-5 and TRBJ2-3, with TRBD1 identical over 7 bases. Germline values: CDR1 SGHKS, CDR2 YYEKEE (reference sequence). This CDR3 region has 16 residues. The V gene end was trimmed by 3 bases and the J gene end by 3 bases; junction bases not matched to a gene: 10. CDR3: CASSSIWDSYTDTQYF. As DNA, the CDR3 is TGTGCCAGCAGCTCGATTTGGGACAGTTATACAGATACGCAGTATTTT. Drawing the rest from reference TRBV5-5 and TRBJ2-3, the complete variable domain is DAGVTQSPTHLIKTRGQQVTLRCSPISGHKSVSWYQQVLGQGPQFIFQYYEKEERGRGNFPDRFSARQFPNYSSELNVNALLLGDSALYLCASSSIWDSYTDTQYFGPGTRLTVL.

In this sample, this clonotype turned up a few times. This sequence joins TRBV7-9 and TRBJ2-5; 11 bases line up with TRBD2. The CDR3 runs to 16 residues. Germline trimming cut 5 bases from V and 1 base from J; bases unmatched to any gene: 6. The germline gives CDR1 SEHNR, CDR2 FQNEAQ (reference sequence). DNA of the CDR3: TGTGCCAGCAGCCTCCAGACTAGCGGGGCCCAAGAGACCCAGTACTTC. It translates to CASSLQTSGAQETQYF.

There are a few counts of this clonotype. The rearrangement uses TRBV15 and TRBJ2-7; D unclear. This CDR3 is built from 13 residues. The germline V gene has CDR1 LNHNV and CDR2 YYDKDF (reference sequence). Trimming cost V 5 bases and J 2 bases, with 10 bases left between them. The DNA for the CDR3 is TGTGCCACCAGCTACCGTTTAGCCTACGAGCAGTACTTC. It specifies CATSYRLAYEQYF. Complete variable domain (other parts from reference TRBV15 and TRBJ2-7): DAMVIQNPRYQVTQFGKPVTLSCSQTLNHNVMYWYQQKSSQAPKLLFHYYDKDFNNEADTPDNFQSRRPNTSFCFLDIRSPGLGDTAMYLCATSYRLAYEQYFGPGTRLTVT.

Only a few counts were recorded for this clonotype. The chain carries TRBV12-5 and TRBJ1-1, with TRBD1 matching 7 bases. Germline V gives CDR1 LGHNT, CDR2 FRNRAP. Trimming took 5 bases from V and 4 from J; bases not matched to a gene: 7. The CDR3 spans 14 residues. CDR3 in amino acids: CASGKNRGGTEAFF. The DNA of the CDR3 is TGTGCTAGTGGTAAAAACAGGGGTGGCACTGAAGCTTTCTTT.

V gene TRBV6-5 combines with J gene TRBJ1-4; TRBD1 matches at 7 bases. With V trimmed by 0 bases and J by 7 bases, 8 bases remained unmatched. The length of the CDR3 is 16 residues. CDR1 MNHEY and CDR2 SVGAGI come from the germline V gene. CDR3 amino acids: CASSYSIQGRGEKLFF. CDR3 coding DNA: TGTGCCAGCAGTTACTCGATACAGGGGCGAGGTGAAAAACTGTTTTTT.

The chain recombines TRBV28 with TRBJ2-5, with D possibly being TRBD1 (6 bases). The CDR3 consists of 14 residues. V shed 6 bases and J shed 3 bases, with 14 bases lying between them. Germline values: CDR1 MDHEN, CDR2 SYDVKM. CDR3 DNA sequence: TGTGCCAGCAGACCAAACGCAGGGGAAGAGACCCAGTACTTC. Translating it yields CASRPNAGEETQYF. Filled out from reference TRBV28 and TRBJ2-5, the complete variable domain reads DVKVTQSSRYLVKRTGEKVFLECVQDMDHENMFWYRQDPGLGLRLIYFSYDVKMKEKGDIPEGYSVSREKKERFSLILESASTNQTSMYLCASRPNAGEETQYFGPGTRLLVL.

This clonotype has just a few counts. The chain employs TRBV20-1 and TRBJ2-1, with a weak D call TRBD2 (6 bases). This CDR3 is built from 17 residues. V was shortened by 2 bases and J by 3 bases, with 20 bases between the two germline ends. Germline loops: CDR1 DFQATT, CDR2 SNEGSKA (reference sequence). The CDR3 reads CSARPNYGGTDYNEQFF. The CDR3, as DNA: TGCAGTGCTAGACCTAATTACGGCGGGACGGACTACAATGAGCAGTTCTTC.

The rearrangement joins TRBV5-1 to TRBJ2-1, with 8 bases matching TRBD2. Germline V gene sequence: CDR1 SGHRS, CDR2 YFSETQ. The CDR3 length is 14 residues. Trimming removed 3 bases from V and 9 bases from J; junction bases left unmatched: 8. CDR3 residues: CASSYDGGVGEQFF. As DNA, the CDR3 is TGCGCCAGCAGCTACGACGGGGGGGTGGGTGAGCAGTTCTTC.

This rearrangement joins TRBV2 to TRBJ2-7; tentatively, D is TRBD1 (5 bases). The germline V gene encodes CDR1 SNHLY and CDR2 FYNNEI. The CDR3 extends over 14 amino acids. V gave up 4 bases and J gave up 2 bases, with 12 bases separating them. CDR3: CASSGGSQPYEQYF. The CDR3 DNA reads as TGTGCCAGCAGTGGGGGCAGTCAGCCCTACGAGCAGTACTTC.

In its sample, this clonotype was seen a few times. The V and J genes are TRBV24-1 and TRBJ2-1, with 10 bases lining up with TRBD1. CDR3 length equals 20 residues. Per the germline V gene, CDR1 is KGHDR and CDR2 is SFDVKD. V lost 3 bases, J lost 0 bases, and 13 bases stayed unmatched. The CDR3 here is CATSDGRQGAFLYSYNEQFF. CDR3 DNA sequence: TGTGCCACCAGTGATGGTCGACAGGGGGCTTTCTTATACTCCTACAATGAGCAGTTCTTC.